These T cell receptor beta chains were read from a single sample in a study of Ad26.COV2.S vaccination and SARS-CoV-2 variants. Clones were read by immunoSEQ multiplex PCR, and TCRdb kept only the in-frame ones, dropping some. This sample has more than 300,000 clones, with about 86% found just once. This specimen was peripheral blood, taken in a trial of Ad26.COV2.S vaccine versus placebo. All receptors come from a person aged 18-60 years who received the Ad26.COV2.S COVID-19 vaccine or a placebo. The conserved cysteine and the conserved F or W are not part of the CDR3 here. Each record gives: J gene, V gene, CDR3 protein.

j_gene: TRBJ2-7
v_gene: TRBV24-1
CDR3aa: ATSDPPWMEQY

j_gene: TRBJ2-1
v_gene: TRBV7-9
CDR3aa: ASSFSGLGDNEQF

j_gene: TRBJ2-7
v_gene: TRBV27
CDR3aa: ASSDLVYEQY

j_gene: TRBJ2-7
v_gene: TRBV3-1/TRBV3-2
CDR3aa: ASSQNPGQGAYEQY

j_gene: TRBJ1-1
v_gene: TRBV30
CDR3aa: AWSSGSEAF

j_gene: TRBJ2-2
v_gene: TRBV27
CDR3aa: ASSLSGTGGWTGELF

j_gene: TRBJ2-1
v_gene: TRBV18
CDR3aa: ASSPLLAGF

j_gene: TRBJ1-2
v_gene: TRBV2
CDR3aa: ASSPGPYGGYT

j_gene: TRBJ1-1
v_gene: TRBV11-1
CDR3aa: ASSSLVGAEAF

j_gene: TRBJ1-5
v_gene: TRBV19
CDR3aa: ASNPQGGNQPQH

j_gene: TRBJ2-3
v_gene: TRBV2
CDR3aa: ASSGQVGADTQY

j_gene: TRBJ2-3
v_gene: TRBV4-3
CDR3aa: ASSQDSEYTQY

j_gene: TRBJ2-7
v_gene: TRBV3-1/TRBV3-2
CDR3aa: ASSPGTGAYDEQY

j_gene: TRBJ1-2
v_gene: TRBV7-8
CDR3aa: ASSLIPDRGYT

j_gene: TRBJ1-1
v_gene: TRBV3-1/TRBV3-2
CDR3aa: ASSPRTAYMNTEAF

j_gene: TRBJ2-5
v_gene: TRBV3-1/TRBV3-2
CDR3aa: ASSPGGVETQY

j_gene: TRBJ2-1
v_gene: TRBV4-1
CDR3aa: ASSPNRGHEQF

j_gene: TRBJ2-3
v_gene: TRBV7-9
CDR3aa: ASRMIAEARTDTQY

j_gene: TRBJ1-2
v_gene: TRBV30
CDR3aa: AWRGFVVVRAGYT

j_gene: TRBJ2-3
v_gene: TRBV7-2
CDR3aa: ASSSWTSGRGTDTQY

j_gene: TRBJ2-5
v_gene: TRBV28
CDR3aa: ASRTGTTKETQY

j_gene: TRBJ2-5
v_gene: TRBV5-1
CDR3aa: ASSLAPGTRGETQY

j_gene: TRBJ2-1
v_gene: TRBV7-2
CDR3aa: ASSLLAAFDEQF

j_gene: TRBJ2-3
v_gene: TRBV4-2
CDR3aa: ASSRDSGGLLDTQY

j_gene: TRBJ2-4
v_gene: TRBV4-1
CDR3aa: ASSQDRERLAKNIQY

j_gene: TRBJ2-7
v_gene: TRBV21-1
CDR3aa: ASIYVKGLAGAHEQY

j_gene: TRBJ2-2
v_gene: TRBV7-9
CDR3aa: ASRHPDGSGELF

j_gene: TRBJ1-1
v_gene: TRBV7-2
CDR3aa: ASSLIKGGHTEAF

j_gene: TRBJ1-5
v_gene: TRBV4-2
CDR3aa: ASSQDWSRVYSNQPQH

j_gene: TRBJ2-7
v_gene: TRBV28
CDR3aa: ASSSLQGKQY

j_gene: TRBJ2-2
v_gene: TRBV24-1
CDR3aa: ATSDSGLAGFTPGELF

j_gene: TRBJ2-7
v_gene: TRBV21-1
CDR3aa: ASSNSGRTRLGEQY

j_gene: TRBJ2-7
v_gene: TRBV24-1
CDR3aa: ATSDLETGPLPPYEQY

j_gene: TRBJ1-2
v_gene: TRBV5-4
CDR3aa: ASSLAWSAGGRNGYT

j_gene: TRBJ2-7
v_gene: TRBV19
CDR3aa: ASSMFGLAGGPNDEQY

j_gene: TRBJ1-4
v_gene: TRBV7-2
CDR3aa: ASSPFMQATNEKLF

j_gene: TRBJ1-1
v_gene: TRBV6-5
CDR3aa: ASRLSSPESTEAF

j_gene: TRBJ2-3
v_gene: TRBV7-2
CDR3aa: ASSLAAVEDRDTQY

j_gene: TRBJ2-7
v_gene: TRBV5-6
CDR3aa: ASSLYRSYEQY

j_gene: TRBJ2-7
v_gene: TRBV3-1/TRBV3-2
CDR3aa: ASSQAGLYEQY

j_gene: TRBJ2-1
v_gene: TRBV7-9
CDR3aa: ASSFLDMGYEQF

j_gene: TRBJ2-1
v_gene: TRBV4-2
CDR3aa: ASRPRASGSWDEQF

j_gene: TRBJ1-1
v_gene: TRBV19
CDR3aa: ASSMGSSYTEAF

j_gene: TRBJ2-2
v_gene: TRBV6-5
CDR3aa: ASSNSNTGELF

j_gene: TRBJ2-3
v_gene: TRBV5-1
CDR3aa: ASSLSGQSTDTQY